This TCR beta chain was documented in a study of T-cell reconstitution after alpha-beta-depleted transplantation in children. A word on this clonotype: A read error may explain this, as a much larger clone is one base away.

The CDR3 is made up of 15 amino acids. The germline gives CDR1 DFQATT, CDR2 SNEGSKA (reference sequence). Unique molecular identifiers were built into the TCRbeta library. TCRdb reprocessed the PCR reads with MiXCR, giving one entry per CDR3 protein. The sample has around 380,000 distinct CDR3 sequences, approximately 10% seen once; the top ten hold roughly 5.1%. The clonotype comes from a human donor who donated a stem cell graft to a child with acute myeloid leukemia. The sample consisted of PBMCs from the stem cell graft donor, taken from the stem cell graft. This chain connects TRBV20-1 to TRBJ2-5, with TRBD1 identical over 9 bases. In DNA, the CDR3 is TGCGGTGCTAGAGATCTAACAGGGGGCTGGGAGACCCAGTACTTC. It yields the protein CGARDLTGGWETQYF.